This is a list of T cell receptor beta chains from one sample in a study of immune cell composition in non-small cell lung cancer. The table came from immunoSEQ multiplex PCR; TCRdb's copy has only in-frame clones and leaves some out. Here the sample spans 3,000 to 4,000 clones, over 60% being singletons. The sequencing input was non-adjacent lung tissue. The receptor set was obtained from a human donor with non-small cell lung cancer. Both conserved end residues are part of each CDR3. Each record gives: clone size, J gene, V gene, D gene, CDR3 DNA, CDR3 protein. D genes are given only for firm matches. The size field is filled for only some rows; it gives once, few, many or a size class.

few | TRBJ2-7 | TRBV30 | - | TGTGCCTGGGGCAGACTCCGGGCGGGCGAGCAGTACTTC | CAWGRLRAGEQYF
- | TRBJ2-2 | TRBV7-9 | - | TGTGCCAGCAGCTTAGTTCGCGGAAACACCGGGGAGCTGTTTTTT | CASSLVRGNTGELFF
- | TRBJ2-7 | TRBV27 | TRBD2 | TGTGCCAGCAGTCTAGCGGGAGGGAAGGGGTACGAGCAGTACTTC | CASSLAGGKGYEQYF
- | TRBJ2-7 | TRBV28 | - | TGTGCCAGTTCAAGGAGATTCCCCTACGAGCAGTACTTC | CASSRRFPYEQYF
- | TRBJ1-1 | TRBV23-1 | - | TGCGCCAGCCTTCAGGGGTCGAAGGAGAACACTGAAGCTTTCTTT | CASLQGSKENTEAFF
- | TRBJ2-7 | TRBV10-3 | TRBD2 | TGTGCCATCAGGGGACTAGCGGGAGAAGATTCCTACGAGCAGTACTTC | CAIRGLAGEDSYEQYF
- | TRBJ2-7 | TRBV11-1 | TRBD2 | TGTGCCAGCAGCTCACGATCACGGACTAGCGGGGACGAGCAGTACTTC | CASSSRSRTSGDEQYF
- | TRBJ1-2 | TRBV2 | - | TGTGCCAGCAGTGGGACGGATTATGGCTACACCTTC | CASSGTDYGYTF
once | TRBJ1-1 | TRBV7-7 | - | TGTGCCAGCAGCTTGGACGTAAACACTGAAGCTTTCTTT | CASSLDVNTEAFF
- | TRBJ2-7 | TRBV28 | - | TGTGCCAGCAGTTTAAATAGCTACGAGCAGTACTTC | CASSLNSYEQYF
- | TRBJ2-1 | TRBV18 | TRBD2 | TGTGCCAGCTCACCACCGAGCGGGGCCACCTACAATGAGCAGTTCTTC | CASSPPSGATYNEQFF
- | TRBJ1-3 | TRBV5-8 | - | TGTGCCAGCAGCCGGACCGATGCCTCTGGAAACACCATATATTTT | CASSRTDASGNTIYF
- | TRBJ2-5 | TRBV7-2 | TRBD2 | TGTGCCAGCGCGCGGGGGGGAGGGCCGTTAGAGACCCAGTACTTC | CASARGGGPLETQYF
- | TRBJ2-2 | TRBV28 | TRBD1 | TGTGCCAGCAGTTTAAGTCAAGCTTACAGGGGCGGGGAGCTGTTTTTT | CASSLSQAYRGGELFF
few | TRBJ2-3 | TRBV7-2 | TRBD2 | TGTGCCAGCAGCTCTAGCGGGAAGCAGTATTTT | CASSSSGKQYF
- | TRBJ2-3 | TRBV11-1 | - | TGTGCCAGCAGCTCCGACAAGACGCAGTATTTT | CASSSDKTQYF
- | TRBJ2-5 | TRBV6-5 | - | TGTGCCAGCAGTTACGGTGCAGGGTCGGGAGAGACCCAGTACTTC | CASSYGAGSGETQYF
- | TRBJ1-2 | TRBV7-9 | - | TGTGCCAGCAGCTTAACGGAGATAAGTGGCTACACCTTC | CASSLTEISGYTF
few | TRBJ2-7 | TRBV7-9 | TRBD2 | TGTGCCAGCAGCTCACGATCACGGACTAGCGGGGACGAGCAGTACTTC | CASSSRSRTSGDEQYF
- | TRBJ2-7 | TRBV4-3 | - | TGCGCCAGCAGCCAAGCCTCTGACCCAGGCTACGAGCAGTACTTC | CASSQASDPGYEQYF
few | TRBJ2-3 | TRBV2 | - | TGTGCTGGCGGGGTTGAAAGCACAGATACGCAGTATTTT | CAGGVESTDTQYF
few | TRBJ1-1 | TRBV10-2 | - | TGCGCCAGCAGTCTGACAGTAATGAACACTGAAGCTTTCTTT | CASSLTVMNTEAFF
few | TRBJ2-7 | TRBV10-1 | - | TGCGCCAGCAGCGCCTCGGCCTTGGCTTCCTACGAGCAGTACTTC | CASSASALASYEQYF
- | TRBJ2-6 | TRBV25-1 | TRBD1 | TGTGCCAGCACCAACGACAGGGCCTCTGGGGCCAACGTCCTGACTTTC | CASTNDRASGANVLTF
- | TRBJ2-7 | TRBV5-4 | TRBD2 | TGTGCCAGCAGCGAAGGACTAGCGGCCTACGAGCAGTACTTC | CASSEGLAAYEQYF
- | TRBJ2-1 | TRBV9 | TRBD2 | TGTGCCAGCAACCATGGACTAGCGGGAGGGGGAAATGAGCAGTTCTTC | CASNHGLAGGGNEQFF
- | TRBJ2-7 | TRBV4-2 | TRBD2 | TGTGCCAGCAGCGAAGGACTAGCGGCCTACGAGCAGTACTTC | CASSEGLAAYEQYF
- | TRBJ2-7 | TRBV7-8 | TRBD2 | TGTGCCAGCAGCTCCCCTCAAGCGGGAGCCTACGAGCAGTACTTC | CASSSPQAGAYEQYF
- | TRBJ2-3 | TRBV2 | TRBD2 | TGTGCCAGCATGGCGATCCAAGCGGGAGGTGGCACAGATACGCAGTATTTT | CASMAIQAGGGTDTQYF
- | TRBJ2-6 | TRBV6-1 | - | TGTGCCAGCAGTGAAAAGGGCGTGGGGTCTGGGGCCAACGTCCTGACTTTC | CASSEKGVGSGANVLTF
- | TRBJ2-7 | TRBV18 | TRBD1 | TGTGCCAGCTCAGTGGGACAGGGATACTCCTACGAGCAGTACTTC | CASSVGQGYSYEQYF
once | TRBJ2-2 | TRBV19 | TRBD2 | TGTGCCACCGGGGGGGGGCAGCGGACCGGGGAGCTGTTTTTT | CATGGGQRTGELFF
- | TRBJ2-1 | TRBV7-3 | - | TGTGCCAGCAGCTTATCTAGAAATGAGCAGTTCTTC | CASSLSRNEQFF
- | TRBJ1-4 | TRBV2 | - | TGTGCCAGCAGGGAGACAGTCATGTCTAATGAAAAACTGTTTTTT | CASRETVMSNEKLFF
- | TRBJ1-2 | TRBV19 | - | TGTGCCAGTACCACATGGGACGGAGCTAACTATGGCTACACCTTC | CASTTWDGANYGYTF
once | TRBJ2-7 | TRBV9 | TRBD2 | TGTGCCAGCTCCAACAGCGAGGGGACTAGCGGAGGGTACGAGCAGTACTTC | CASSNSEGTSGGYEQYF
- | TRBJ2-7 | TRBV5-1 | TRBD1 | TGCGCCAGCAGCCCTTATAAGACAGGGAGCTCCTACGAGCAGTACTTC | CASSPYKTGSSYEQYF
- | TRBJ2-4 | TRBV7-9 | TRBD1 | TGTGCCAGCAGCTTATCCGGACAGGCCGGGGACATTCAGTACTTC | CASSLSGQAGDIQYF
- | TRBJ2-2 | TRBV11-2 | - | TGTGCCAGCCAGCTTGGGAGGGGGGAGCTGTTTTTT | CASQLGRGELFF
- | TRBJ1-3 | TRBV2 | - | TGTGCCAGCAGTGAATCAAGGGAGGGGGAGGACACCATATATTTT | CASSESREGEDTIYF
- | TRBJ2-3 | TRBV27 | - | TGTGCCAGCAGTCCCAGTTGGGATAGCACAGATACGCAGTATTTT | CASSPSWDSTDTQYF
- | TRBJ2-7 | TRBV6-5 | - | TGTGCCAGCAGTTACGATGGACAAAAGTTCTACGAGCAGTACTTC | CASSYDGQKFYEQYF
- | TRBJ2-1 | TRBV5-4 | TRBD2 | TGTGCCAGCAGCGTTAGCGGGATAGACAATGAGCAGTTCTTC | CASSVSGIDNEQFF
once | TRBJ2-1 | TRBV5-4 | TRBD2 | TGTGCCAGCAGCTTGAGGGCGGGAGGGCCCAATGAGCAGTTCTTC | CASSLRAGGPNEQFF
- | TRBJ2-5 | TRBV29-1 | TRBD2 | TGCAGCGTTGGGGGAGGGCCTATTTCAGAGACCCAGTACTTC | CSVGGGPISETQYF
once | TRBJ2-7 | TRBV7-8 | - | TGTGCCAGCAGCGTCCAACCCTACGAGCAGTACTTC | CASSVQPYEQYF
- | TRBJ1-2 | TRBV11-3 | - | TGTGCCAGCAGCTTAGAGGGCAGGGGAGGTTCCTATGGCTACACCTTC | CASSLEGRGGSYGYTF
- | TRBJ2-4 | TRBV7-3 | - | TGTGCCAGCAGCTTAATATACGGAGACATTCAGTACTTC | CASSLIYGDIQYF
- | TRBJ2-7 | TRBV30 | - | TGTGCCTGGAATAACAGTCCCTACGAGCAGTACTTC | CAWNNSPYEQYF
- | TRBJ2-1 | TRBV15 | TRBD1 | TGTGCCACCAGCAGAGATCGTTTTACAGGGGGGAATGAGCAGTTCTTC | CATSRDRFTGGNEQFF
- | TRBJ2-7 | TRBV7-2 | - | TGTGCCAGCAGCACCTACTCCTACGAGCAGTACTTC | CASSTYSYEQYF
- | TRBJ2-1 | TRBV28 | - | TGTGCCAGCAGTTTATCCGTGAGTAGGCTAGAATCGACCAATGAGCAGTTCTTC | CASSLSVSRLESTNEQFF
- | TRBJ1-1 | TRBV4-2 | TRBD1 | TGTGCCAGCAGCCAAGTTGCAGGGGGGGTGAACACTGAAGCTTTCTTT | CASSQVAGGVNTEAFF